These 24 T cell receptor beta chains were all obtained from the same sample, sequenced in a study of blood T cells in healthy people across ages (dated by TCRdb to between 2014 and 2016). The library was built by means of 5' RACE. Sequencing was performed on an Illumina HiSeq 2500. The second PCR ran for roughly 7 to 12 cycles and used a J-beta primer mix along with a sample-barcoded 5' primer. The public reads were quality trimmed at Q25 with fastp and then assembled into clones with MiXCR by TCRdb, keeping productive beta chains. Entries are consolidated by CDR3 protein sequence, retaining the most common genes and DNA. For this sample there are 550,000 to 600,000 distinct CDR3 sequences; 47% appear just once. The top ten constitute around 24% of the sample. The specimen sequenced was blood. These TCRs come from a man aged 80 or over in good health.

This clonotype was seen many times. The chain carries TRBV29-1 and TRBJ1-2, with D unresolved. With 1 base removed from V and 4 bases from J, the gap between germline ends came to 7 bases. This CDR3 region has 12 residues. CDR1 is SQVTM and CDR2 is ANQGSEA in the germline V gene. The CDR3 spells CSVEAGPYGYTF. CDR3 DNA sequence: TGCAGCGTTGAAGCCGGTCCCTATGGCTACACCTTC.

This clonotype has more than one count but fewer than ten. This chain uses TRBV4-1 with TRBJ2-1, with 9 bases fitting TRBD2. The CDR3 contains 16 residues. The J segment lost 8 bases and the V segment lost 1 base, leaving 9 bases of the junction unmatched. Germline V lookup: CDR1 MGHRA, CDR2 YSYEKL. The CDR3 is CASSQGALWTSDEQFF. In DNA form, the CDR3 reads TGCGCCAGCAGCCAAGGGGCACTCTGGACTAGCGATGAGCAGTTCTTC.

This clonotype was counted a few times. V is TRBV4-2 and J is TRBJ2-3; 12 bases align to TRBD2. The CDR3 length is 17 residues. The germline gives CDR1 LGHNA, CDR2 YNFKEQ. With 1 base clipped from V and 6 bases from J, the junction kept 8 bases outside the gene matches. CDR3 in amino acids: CASSQVASGRAIDTQYF. The CDR3 DNA follows: TGTGCCAGCAGCCAAGTCGCTAGCGGGAGGGCCATCGATACGCAGTATTTT.

V is TRBV25-1 and J is TRBJ2-5, with no clear D. Germline values: CDR1 MGHDK, CDR2 SYGVNS. The CDR3 consists of 11 residues. The V and J ends lost 3 bases and 5 bases respectively, with 4 bases between them. The CDR3 coding sequence is TGTGCCAGCAGTGATCTCGAGACCCAGTACTTC. It encodes CASSDLETQYF.

The chain has TRBV10-3 and TRBJ2-5; D unclear. Germline CDR1 ENHRY, CDR2 SYGVKD. The CDR3 is 13 residues long. V was shortened by 6 bases and J by 1 base, with 9 bases between the two germline ends. The CDR3 region has the DNA TGTGCCATCAGCGTTGACTCCCAAGAGACCCAGTACTTC. Protein: CAISVDSQETQYF.

V gene TRBV20-1 combines with J gene TRBJ2-5; 8 nucleotides agree with TRBD2. The CDR3 extends over 13 amino acids. Germline loops: CDR1 DFQATT, CDR2 SNEGSKA (reference sequence). V was clipped by 5 bases and J by 3 bases; unmatched bases: 5. The CDR3 DNA is TGCAGTGCTGGACTTAGCGGGGAAGAGACCCAGTACTTC. Encoded protein: CSAGLSGEETQYF.

Only a few counts were recorded for this clonotype. The rearrangement links TRBV29-1 to TRBJ2-7, with 8 bases that match TRBD2. V lost 4 bases, J lost 2 bases, and 4 bases stayed unmatched. CDR1 and CDR2 from the germline V gene are SQVTM and ANQGSEA. This CDR3 region has 13 residues. CDR3: CSVVQRGTYEQYF. The DNA of the CDR3 is TGCAGCGTTGTTCAGCGGGGGACCTACGAGCAGTACTTC.

The J gene is TRBJ1-4, the V gene TRBV7-9; 7 bases fit TRBD1. V lost 3 bases, J lost 8 bases, and 12 bases stayed unmatched. The CDR3 covers 16 residues. CDR1 and CDR2 from the germline V gene are SEHNR and FQNEAQ (reference sequence). The CDR3 bases are TGTGCCAGCAGCTTCGCTACAGGGGCGAAGCGAGAAAAACTGTTTTTT. It codes for CASSFATGAKREKLFF.

The rearrangement uses TRBV9 and TRBJ2-1, with 8 bases identical to TRBD2. The CDR3 totals 15 residues. The germline V gene has CDR1 SGDLS and CDR2 YYNGEE. After removal of 4 bases from V and 2 bases from J, the junction contained 5 bases not matched to a gene. The CDR3 DNA reads TGTGCCAGCAGCCTCCTACTAGCGGCCTACAATGAGCAGTTCTTC. It specifies CASSLLLAAYNEQFF.

The V and J genes are TRBV20-1 and TRBJ2-7; TRBD1 matches at 7 bases. V was pared by 8 bases and J by 3 bases, with 13 bases of the junction left unmatched. This CDR3 region has 14 residues. Germline lookup yields CDR1 DFQATT and CDR2 SNEGSKA (reference sequence). CDR3 sequence (DNA): TGCAGTCCCTTCCTAAACAGGGGAAACTACGAGCAGTACTTC. Translation: CSPFLNRGNYEQYF.

The V and J genes are TRBV28 and TRBJ2-1; the D gene is possibly TRBD2 (5 bases). CDR1 MDHEN and CDR2 SYDVKM come from the germline V gene. V shed 9 bases and J shed 2 bases, with 8 bases lying between them. The CDR3 loop spans 12 amino acids. CDR3 nucleotide sequence: TGTGCCAGTCAGGAGGCCTACAATGAGCAGTTCTTC. Its translation is CASQEAYNEQFF.

This chain joins TRBV4-3 and TRBJ1-6, with no clear D. The germline gives CDR1 LGHNA, CDR2 YSLEER. Trimming removed 5 bases at V and 8 bases at J, with 19 bases between. The CDR3 has 16 amino acids. This CDR3 is CASSSYAPNTHSPLHF. In DNA, the CDR3 is TGCGCCAGCAGCTCATACGCCCCAAATACCCATTCACCCCTCCACTTT.

The J gene is TRBJ1-1, the V gene TRBV10-2; D is unclear. CDR3 length: 11 amino acids. V lost 6 bases and J lost 3, with 5 bases in between. Germline V lookup: CDR1 WSHSY, CDR2 SAAADI. The CDR3 spells CASRFDTEAFF. DNA of the CDR3: TGCGCCAGCAGATTCGACACTGAAGCTTTCTTT.

This clonotype was detected a few times. V is TRBV7-2 and J is TRBJ1-1; D not resolved. CDR1 is SGHTA and CDR2 is FQGNSA in the germline V gene. Trimming stripped 1 base from V and 3 bases from J, with 9 bases between. The length of the CDR3 is 14 residues. The CDR3: CASSLVPGDTEAFF. DNA for the CDR3: TGTGCCAGCAGCTTAGTTCCCGGCGACACTGAAGCTTTCTTT. The full variable domain, with the rest looked up from reference TRBV7-2 and TRBJ1-1, is GAGVSQSPSNKVTEKGKDVELRCDPISGHTALYWYRQSLGQGLEFLIYFQGNSAPDKSGLPSDRFSAERTGGSVSTLTIQRTQQEDSAVYLCASSLVPGDTEAFFGQGTRLTVV.

In this sample, this clonotype turned up a few times. The chain employs TRBV27 and TRBJ2-3; 7 positions agree with TRBD2. Losses at the gene ends were 0 bases for V and 4 bases for J; bases not matched to a gene: 10. The V gene's germline CDR1 is MNHEY and CDR2 SMNVEV (reference sequence). CDR3 size: 17 residues. The CDR3 nucleotides are TGTGCCAGCAGTTTATCCTTGCGAGCGGGGAGGGCAGATACGCAGTATTTT. Protein sequence: CASSLSLRAGRADTQYF.

This clonotype was seen only a few times. The rearrangement links TRBV11-3 to TRBJ2-1; D possibly corresponds to TRBD1 (6 bases). In germline, CDR1 is SGHNT, CDR2 YENEEA. The length of the CDR3 is 17 residues. V dropped 0 bases and J dropped 7 bases, with 19 bases sitting between them. The CDR3 protein is CASSLDRGRDTQNEQFF. CDR3 DNA: TGTGCCAGCAGCTTAGATCGTGGCAGGGACACCCAAAATGAGCAGTTCTTC.

A note on this clonotype: A junction boundary mismatches the germline segment, possibly from a read error. J is TRBJ2-2 and V is TRBV24-1; 9 bases map to TRBD1. Germline V gene data show CDR1 as KGHDR and CDR2 as SFDVKD. CDR3 length: 16 residues. CDR3 nucleotides: TGTGCCACCAGTGATTTGAGGACAGGGGTCACCGGGGGGCTGTTTTTT. Protein: CATSDLRTGVTGGLFF.

This chain joins TRBV6-2 or TRBV6-3 and TRBJ2-5; 7 nucleotides line up with TRBD1. The CDR3 is 15 residues long. In germline, CDR1 is MNHEY, CDR2 SVGEGT. After removal of 6 bases from V and 4 bases from J, the junction contained 11 bases not matched to a gene. CDR3 in amino acids: CASRQSTGAGETQYF. The CDR3 DNA follows: TGTGCCAGCAGACAATCAACAGGGGCCGGAGAGACCCAGTACTTC.

In regard to this clonotype: A much more abundant neighbour one base away suggests this may be a read error. The chain employs TRBV6-1 and TRBJ2-5; 8 nucleotides align to TRBD1. This CDR3 region has 15 residues. The V gene's germline CDR1 is MNHNS and CDR2 SASEGT. The junction had 15 bases not matched to a gene; V was cut back by 4 bases and J by 11 bases. The CDR3 reads CASSGRTGGWDEQYF. In DNA, the CDR3 is TGTGCCAGCAGTGGGAGAACAGGGGGATGGGATGAGCAGTACTTC.

There are a few counts of this clonotype. One base away lies a much larger clone, so this may be a sequencing read error. The rearrangement uses TRBV6-6 and TRBJ2-5, with 7 bases aligning to TRBD1. CDR1 MNHNY and CDR2 SVGAGI come from the germline V gene (reference sequence). The CDR3 consists of 15 residues. V shed 2 bases and J 1 base; nucleotides not matched to a gene: 4. CDR3 sequence: CASSYARDSQETQYF. As DNA, the CDR3 is TGTGCCAGCAGTTACGCGAGGGACAGCCAAGAGACCCAGTACTTC.

The chain couples TRBV7-2 to TRBJ2-1, with a tentative D call TRBD2 (5 bases). This CDR3 spans 15 amino acids. V was shortened by 3 bases and J by 8 bases, with 17 bases between the two germline ends. Germline CDR1 SGHTA, CDR2 FQGNSA. The CDR3 protein is CASSLLGVRGYEQFF. The DNA of the CDR3 is TGTGCCAGCAGCTTGCTGGGAGTTAGAGGGTATGAGCAGTTCTTC. Drawing the rest from reference TRBV7-2 and TRBJ2-1, the complete variable domain is GAGVSQSPSNKVTEKGKDVELRCDPISGHTALYWYRQSLGQGLEFLIYFQGNSAPDKSGLPSDRFSAERTGGSVSTLTIQRTQQEDSAVYLCASSLLGVRGYEQFFGPGTRLTVL.

The chain is built from TRBV7-2 and TRBJ1-2; D call uncertain. Germline V gene sequence: CDR1 SGHTA, CDR2 FQGNSA. Trimming cost V 1 base and J 6 bases, with 15 bases left between them. The CDR3 spans 15 residues. CDR3 nucleotides: TGTGCCAGCAGCTTAGGCCCAGGAATATATAATGGCTACACCTTC. It specifies CASSLGPGIYNGYTF.

CDR3 bases: TGCAGTGCTAGATCAGTCAGGGGGAACACTGAAGCTTTCTTT. This encodes CSARSVRGNTEAFF. The chain combines TRBV20-1 with TRBJ1-1, with D possibly TRBD1 on 6 matching bases. CDR1 DFQATT and CDR2 SNEGSKA come from the germline V gene (reference sequence). Trimming cost V 2 bases and J 1 base, with 11 bases left between them. The CDR3 is 14 amino acids.

This chain links TRBV4-2 with TRBJ2-5, with D unclear. The DNA end lines up better with TRBJ2-7; the J call may be wrong. The CDR3 covers 13 residues. From germline, CDR1 is LGHNA and CDR2 YNFKEQ. CDR3 amino acids: CASSQDGIYEQYF. CDR3 coding DNA: TGTGCCAGCAGCCAAGATGGCATCTACGAGCAGTACTTC.